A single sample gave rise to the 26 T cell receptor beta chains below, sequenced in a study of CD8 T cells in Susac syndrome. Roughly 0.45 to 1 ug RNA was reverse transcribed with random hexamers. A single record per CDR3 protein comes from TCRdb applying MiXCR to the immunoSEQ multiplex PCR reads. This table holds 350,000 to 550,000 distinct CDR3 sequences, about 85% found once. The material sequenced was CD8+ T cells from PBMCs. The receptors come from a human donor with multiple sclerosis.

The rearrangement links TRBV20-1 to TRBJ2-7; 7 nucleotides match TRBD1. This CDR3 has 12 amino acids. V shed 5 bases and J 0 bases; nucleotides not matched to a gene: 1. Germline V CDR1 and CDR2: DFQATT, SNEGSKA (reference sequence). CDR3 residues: CSAQGVSYEQYF. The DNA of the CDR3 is TGCAGTGCTCAGGGGGTCTCCTACGAGCAGTACTTC.

The CDR3 DNA is TGCGCCAGCAGCCAAGAAAGGCCCCTAGCGGGAAATGAGCAGTTCTTC. This encodes CASSQERPLAGNEQFF. The chain has TRBV4-1 and TRBJ2-1; 9 bases are shared with TRBD2. This CDR3 has 16 amino acids. The V gene's germline CDR1 is MGHRA and CDR2 YSYEKL. J was trimmed by 7 bases and V by 0 bases; bases with no gene match: 7.

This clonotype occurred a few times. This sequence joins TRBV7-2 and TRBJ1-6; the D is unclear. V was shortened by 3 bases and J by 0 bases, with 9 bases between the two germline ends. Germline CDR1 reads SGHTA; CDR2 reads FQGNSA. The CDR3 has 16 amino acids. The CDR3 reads CASSLRESSYNSPLHF. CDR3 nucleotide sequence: TGTGCCAGCAGCTTGAGGGAGAGCTCCTATAATTCACCCCTCCACTTT. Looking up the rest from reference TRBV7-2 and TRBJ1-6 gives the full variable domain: GAGVSQSPSNKVTEKGKDVELRCDPISGHTALYWYRQSLGQGLEFLIYFQGNSAPDKSGLPSDRFSAERTGGSVSTLTIQRTQQEDSAVYLCASSLRESSYNSPLHFGNGTRLTVT.

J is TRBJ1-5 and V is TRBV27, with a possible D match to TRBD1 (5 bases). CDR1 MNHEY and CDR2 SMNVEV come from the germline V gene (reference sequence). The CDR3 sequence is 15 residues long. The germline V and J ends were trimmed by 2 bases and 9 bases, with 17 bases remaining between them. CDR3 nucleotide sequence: TGTGCCAGCAGTTTAATCCCCGCAGGGTCAGGGCCCCAGCATTTT. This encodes CASSLIPAGSGPQHF.

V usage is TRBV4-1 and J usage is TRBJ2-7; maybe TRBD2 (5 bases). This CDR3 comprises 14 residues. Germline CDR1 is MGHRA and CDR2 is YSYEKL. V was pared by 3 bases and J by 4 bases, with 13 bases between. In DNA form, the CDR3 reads TGCGCCAGCAGCCATCCCGGGATGAAATACGAGCAGTACTTC. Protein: CASSHPGMKYEQYF.

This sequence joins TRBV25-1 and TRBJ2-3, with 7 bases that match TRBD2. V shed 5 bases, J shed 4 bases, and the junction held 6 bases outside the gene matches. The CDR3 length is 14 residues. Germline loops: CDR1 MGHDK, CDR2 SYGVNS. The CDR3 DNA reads TGTGCCAGCAGTCGAGCGGGGAACGCAGATACGCAGTATTTT. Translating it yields CASSRAGNADTQYF.

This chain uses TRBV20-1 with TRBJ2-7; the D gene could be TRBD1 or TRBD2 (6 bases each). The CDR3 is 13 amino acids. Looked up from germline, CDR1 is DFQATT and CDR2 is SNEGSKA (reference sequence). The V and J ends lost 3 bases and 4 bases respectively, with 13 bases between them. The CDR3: CSASGRGEYEQYF. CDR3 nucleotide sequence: TGCAGTGCTAGTGGTAGGGGGGAGTACGAGCAGTACTTC.

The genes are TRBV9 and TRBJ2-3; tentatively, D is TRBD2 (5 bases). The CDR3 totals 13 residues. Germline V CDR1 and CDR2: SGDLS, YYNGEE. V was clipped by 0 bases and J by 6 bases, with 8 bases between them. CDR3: CASSVVPGDTQYF. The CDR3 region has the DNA TGTGCCAGCAGCGTAGTCCCGGGGGATACGCAGTATTTT.

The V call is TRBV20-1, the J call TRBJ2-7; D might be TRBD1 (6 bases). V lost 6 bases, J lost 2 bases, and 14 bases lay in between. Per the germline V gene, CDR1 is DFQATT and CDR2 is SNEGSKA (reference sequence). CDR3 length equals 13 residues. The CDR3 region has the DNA TGCAGTGCCCCCCTAGGGGGTCCCTACGAGCAGTACTTC. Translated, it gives CSAPLGGPYEQYF.

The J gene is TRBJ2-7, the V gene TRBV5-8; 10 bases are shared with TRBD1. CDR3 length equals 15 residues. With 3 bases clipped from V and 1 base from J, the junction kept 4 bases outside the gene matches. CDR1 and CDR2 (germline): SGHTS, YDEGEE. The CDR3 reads CASSSSGQGSYEQYF. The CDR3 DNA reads TGTGCCAGCAGCTCGTCGGGACAGGGGTCCTACGAGCAGTACTTC.

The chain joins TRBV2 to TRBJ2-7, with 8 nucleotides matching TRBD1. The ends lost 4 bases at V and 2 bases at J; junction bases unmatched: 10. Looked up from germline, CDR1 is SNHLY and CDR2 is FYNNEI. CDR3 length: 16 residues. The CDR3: CASSGGTGQATYEQYF. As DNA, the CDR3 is TGTGCCAGCAGTGGGGGGACGGGACAGGCTACCTACGAGCAGTACTTC.

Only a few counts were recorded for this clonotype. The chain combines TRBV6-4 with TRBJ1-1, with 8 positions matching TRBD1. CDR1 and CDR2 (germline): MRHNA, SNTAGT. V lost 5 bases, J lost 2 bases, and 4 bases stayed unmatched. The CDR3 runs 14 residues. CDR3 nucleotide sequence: TGTGCCAGCAGTTCCCAGGGGGCCAACACTGAAGCTTTCTTT. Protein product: CASSSQGANTEAFF.

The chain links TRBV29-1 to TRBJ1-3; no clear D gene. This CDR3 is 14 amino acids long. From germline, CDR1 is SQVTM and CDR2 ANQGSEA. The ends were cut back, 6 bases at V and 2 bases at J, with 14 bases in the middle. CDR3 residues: CSVTQDSTGNTIYF. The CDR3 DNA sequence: TGCAGCGTAACCCAGGATTCCACTGGAAACACCATATATTTT. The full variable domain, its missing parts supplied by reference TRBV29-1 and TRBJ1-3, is SAVISQKPSRDICQRGTSLTIQCQVDSQVTMMFWYRQQPGQSLTLIATANQGSEATYESGFVIDKFPISRPNLTFSTLTVSNMSPEDSSIYLCSVTQDSTGNTIYFGEGSWLTVV.

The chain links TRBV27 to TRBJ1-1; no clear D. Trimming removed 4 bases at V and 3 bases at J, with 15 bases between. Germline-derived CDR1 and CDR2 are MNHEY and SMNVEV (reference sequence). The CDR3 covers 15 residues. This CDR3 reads CASSSDADGYTEAFF. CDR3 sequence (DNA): TGTGCCAGCAGTTCAGACGCGGATGGGTACACTGAAGCTTTCTTT.

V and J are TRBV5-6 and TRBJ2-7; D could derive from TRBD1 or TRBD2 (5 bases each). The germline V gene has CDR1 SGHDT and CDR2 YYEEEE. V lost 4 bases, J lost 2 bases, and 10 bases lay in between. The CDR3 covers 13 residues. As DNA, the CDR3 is TGTGCCAGCAGCCGGGACGCAGCCTACGAGCAGTACTTC. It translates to CASSRDAAYEQYF.

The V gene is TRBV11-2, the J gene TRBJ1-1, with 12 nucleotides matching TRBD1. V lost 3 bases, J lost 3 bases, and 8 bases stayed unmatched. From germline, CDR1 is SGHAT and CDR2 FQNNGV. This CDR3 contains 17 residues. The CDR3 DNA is TGTGCCAGCAGCTTGTGGGACAGGGGGCGCACGGACACTGAAGCTTTCTTT. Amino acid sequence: CASSLWDRGRTDTEAFF.

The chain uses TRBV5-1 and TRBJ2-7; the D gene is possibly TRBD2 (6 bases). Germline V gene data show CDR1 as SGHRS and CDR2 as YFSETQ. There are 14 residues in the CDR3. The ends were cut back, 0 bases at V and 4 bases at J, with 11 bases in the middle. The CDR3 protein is CASSLEGLIYEQYF. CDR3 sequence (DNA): TGCGCCAGCAGCTTGGAGGGACTGATTTACGAGCAGTACTTC.

This CDR3 is CSVGGDNHSNQPQHF. CDR3 sequence (DNA): TGCAGCGTTGGGGGGGACAACCATAGCAATCAGCCCCAGCATTTT. The rearrangement joins TRBV29-1 to TRBJ1-5, with D perhaps TRBD1 (6 bases). This CDR3 has 15 amino acids. CDR1 is SQVTM, CDR2 ANQGSEA, per germline. Trimming removed 4 bases at V and 0 bases at J, with 13 bases between.

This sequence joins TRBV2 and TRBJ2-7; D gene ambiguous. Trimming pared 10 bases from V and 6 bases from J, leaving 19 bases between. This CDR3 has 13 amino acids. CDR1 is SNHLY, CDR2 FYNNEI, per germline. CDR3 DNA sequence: TGTGCCACGAATAGAGTGCCGGCACGCGAGCAGTACTTC. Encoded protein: CATNRVPAREQYF.

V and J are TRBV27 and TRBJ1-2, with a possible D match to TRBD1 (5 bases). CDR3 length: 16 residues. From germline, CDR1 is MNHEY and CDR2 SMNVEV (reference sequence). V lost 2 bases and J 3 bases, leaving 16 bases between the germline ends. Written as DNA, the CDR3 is TGTGCCAGCAGTTTAAAGCTGGGGCCGTATGACTATGGCTACACCTTC. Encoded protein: CASSLKLGPYDYGYTF.

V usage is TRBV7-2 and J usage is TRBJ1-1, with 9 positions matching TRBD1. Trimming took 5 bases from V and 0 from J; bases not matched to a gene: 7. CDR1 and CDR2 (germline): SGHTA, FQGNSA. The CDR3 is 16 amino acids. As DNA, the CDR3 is TGTGCCAGCAGCACGGGACAGGGCGGGATGAACACTGAAGCTTTCTTT. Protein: CASSTGQGGMNTEAFF.

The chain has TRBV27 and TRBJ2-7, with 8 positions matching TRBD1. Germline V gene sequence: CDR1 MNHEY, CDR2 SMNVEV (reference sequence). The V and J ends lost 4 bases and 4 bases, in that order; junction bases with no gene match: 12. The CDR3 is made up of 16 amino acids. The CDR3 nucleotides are TGTGCCAGCAGTTCGCGAGGGGTGGGACAGGCGTACGAGCAGTACTTC. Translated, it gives CASSSRGVGQAYEQYF.

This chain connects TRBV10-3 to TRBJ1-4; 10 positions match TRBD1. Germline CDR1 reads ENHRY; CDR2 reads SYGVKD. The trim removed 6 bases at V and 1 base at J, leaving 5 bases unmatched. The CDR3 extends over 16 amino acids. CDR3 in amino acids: CAISPGQGGTNEKLFF. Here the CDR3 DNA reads TGTGCCATCAGCCCAGGACAGGGGGGAACTAATGAAAAACTGTTTTTT.

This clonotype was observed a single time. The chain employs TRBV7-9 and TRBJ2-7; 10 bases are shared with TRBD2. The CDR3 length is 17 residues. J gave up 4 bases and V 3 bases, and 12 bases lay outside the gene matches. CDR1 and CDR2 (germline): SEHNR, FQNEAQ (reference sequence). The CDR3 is CASSLLPGSGRAYEQYF. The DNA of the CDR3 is TGTGCCAGCAGCTTGCTCCCCGGGAGCGGGAGGGCATACGAGCAGTACTTC. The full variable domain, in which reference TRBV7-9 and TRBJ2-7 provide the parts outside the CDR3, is DTGVSQNPRHKITKRGQNVTFRCDPISEHNRLYWYRQTLGQGPEFLTYFQNEAQLEKSRLLSDRFSAERPKGSFSTLEIQRTEQGDSAMYLCASSLLPGSGRAYEQYFGPGTRLTVT.

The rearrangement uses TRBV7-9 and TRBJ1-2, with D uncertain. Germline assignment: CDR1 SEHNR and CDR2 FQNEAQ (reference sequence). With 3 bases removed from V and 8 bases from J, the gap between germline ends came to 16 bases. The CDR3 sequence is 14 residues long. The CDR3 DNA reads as TGTGCCAGCAGCTTGCTCCGGGCTCCGGACGGCTACACCTTC. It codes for CASSLLRAPDGYTF.

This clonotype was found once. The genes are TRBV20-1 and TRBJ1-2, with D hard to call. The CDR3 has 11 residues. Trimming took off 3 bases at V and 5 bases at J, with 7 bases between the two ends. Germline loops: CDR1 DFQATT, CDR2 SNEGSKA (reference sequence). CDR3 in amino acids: CSASKEYGYTF. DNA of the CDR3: TGCAGTGCTAGCAAGGAGTATGGCTACACCTTC.